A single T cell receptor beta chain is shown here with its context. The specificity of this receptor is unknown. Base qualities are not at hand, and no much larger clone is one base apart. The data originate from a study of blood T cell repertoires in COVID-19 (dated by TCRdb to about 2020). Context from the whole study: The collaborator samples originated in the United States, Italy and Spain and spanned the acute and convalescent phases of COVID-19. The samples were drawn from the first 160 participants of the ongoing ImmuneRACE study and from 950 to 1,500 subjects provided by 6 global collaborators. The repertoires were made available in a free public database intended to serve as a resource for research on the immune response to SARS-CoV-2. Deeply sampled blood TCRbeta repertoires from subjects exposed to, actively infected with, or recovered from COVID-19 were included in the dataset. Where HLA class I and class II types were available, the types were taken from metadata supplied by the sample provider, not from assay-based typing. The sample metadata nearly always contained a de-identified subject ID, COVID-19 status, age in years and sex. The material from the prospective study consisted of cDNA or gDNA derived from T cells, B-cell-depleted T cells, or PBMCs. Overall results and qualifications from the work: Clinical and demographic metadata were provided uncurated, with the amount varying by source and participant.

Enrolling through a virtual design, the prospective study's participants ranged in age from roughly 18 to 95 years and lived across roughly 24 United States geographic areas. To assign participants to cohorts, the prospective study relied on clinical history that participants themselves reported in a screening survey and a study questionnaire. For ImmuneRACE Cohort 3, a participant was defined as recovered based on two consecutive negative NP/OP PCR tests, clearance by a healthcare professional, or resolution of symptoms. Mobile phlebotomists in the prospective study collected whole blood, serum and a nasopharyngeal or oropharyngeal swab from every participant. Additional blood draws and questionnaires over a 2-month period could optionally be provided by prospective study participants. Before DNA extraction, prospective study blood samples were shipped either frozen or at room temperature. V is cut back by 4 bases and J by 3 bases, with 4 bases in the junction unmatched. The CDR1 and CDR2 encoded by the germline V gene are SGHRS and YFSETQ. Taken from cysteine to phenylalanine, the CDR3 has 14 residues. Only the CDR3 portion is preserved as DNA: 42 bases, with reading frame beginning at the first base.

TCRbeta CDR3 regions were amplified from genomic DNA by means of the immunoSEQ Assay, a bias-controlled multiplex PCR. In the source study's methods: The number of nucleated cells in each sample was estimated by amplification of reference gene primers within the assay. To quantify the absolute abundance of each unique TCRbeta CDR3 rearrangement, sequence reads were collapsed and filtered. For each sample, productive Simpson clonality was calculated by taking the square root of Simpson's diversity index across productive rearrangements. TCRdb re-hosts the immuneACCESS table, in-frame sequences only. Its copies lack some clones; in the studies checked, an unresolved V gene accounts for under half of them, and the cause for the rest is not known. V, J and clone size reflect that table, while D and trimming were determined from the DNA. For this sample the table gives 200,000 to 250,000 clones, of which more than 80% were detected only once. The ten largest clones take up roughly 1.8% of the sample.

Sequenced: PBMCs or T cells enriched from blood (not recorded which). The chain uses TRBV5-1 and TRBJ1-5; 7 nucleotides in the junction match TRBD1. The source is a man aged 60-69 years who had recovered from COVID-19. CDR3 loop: CASSLGTANQPQHF. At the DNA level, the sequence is TGCGCCAGCAGCCTCGGGACAGCCAATCAGCCCCAGCATTTT.